The 6 T cell receptor beta chains below come from one sample, sequenced in a study of blood T cell repertoires in COVID-19. Sequenced by immunoSEQ multiplex PCR; TCRdb stores in-frame clones only, minus some. The data contain tens of thousands of clones, over 65% of them seen just once; the ten biggest clones take up approximately 16%. Sequencing was done on a sample of peripheral blood. These receptors came from a man between 70 and 80 years old with acute or convalescent COVID-19.

This rearrangement joins TRBV4-3 to TRBJ1-2; 11 bases align to TRBD1. Germline V gene sequence: CDR1 LGHNA, CDR2 YSLEER. With V trimmed by 0 bases and J by 3 bases, 6 bases remained unmatched. The CDR3 extends over 17 amino acids. CDR3 in DNA: TGCGCCAGCAGCCAAGATCGGACAGGGGGCAGGTACTATGGCTACACCTTC. Amino acid sequence: CASSQDRTGGRYYGYTF.

The rearrangement links TRBV30 to TRBJ1-1, with D perhaps matching TRBD1 (5 bases). Trimming removed 6 bases from V and 10 bases from J, with 18 bases in between. Germline-derived CDR1 and CDR2 are GTSNPN and SVGIG (reference sequence). CDR3 length: 12 residues. CDR3 sequence (DNA): TGTGCCTGCCCAGAAAGGGAGGGACGAGCTTTCTTT. It yields the protein CACPEREGRAFF.

The chain combines TRBV24-1 with TRBJ2-1, with D hard to call. The CDR3 totals 11 residues. The germline V gene encodes CDR1 KGHDR and CDR2 SFDVKD. V was shortened by 4 bases and J by 7 bases, with 4 bases between the two germline ends. The CDR3 region has the DNA TGTGCCACCAGTGAACAGAATGAGCAGTTCTTC. Translation gives CATSEQNEQFF.

This clone turned up a few times. The chain is built from TRBV7-8 and TRBJ1-2; possible D gene TRBD1, 6 bases. The V end lost 0 bases, the J end lost 13 bases, and 18 bases lay between the germline ends. CDR3 size: 14 residues. Per the germline V gene, CDR1 is SGHVS and CDR2 is FQNEAQ. The CDR3 loop reads CASSLAGSRTEFTF. CDR3 nucleotides: TGTGCCAGCAGCTTAGCAGGGTCTCGGACAGAATTCACCTTC.

The CDR3 DNA reads as TGCGCCAGCAGGTCGCAGGGAGGGGTGGATGGCTACACCTTC. Translating gives CASRSQGGVDGYTF. The V call is TRBV4-1, the J call TRBJ1-2; D is perhaps TRBD1 (5 bases). Looked up from germline, CDR1 is MGHRA and CDR2 is YSYEKL. The length of the CDR3 is 14 residues. V was shortened by 6 bases and J by 6 bases, with 17 bases between the two germline ends.

J is TRBJ1-2 and V is TRBV10-3; no firm D call. V was trimmed by 10 bases and J by 5 bases, leaving 14 bases between them. CDR3 length: 12 amino acids. Germline CDR1 is ENHRY and CDR2 is SYGVKD. Here the CDR3 reads CATPPRDYGYTF. DNA of the CDR3: TGTGCCACCCCCCCCCGAGATTATGGCTACACCTTC.